The 3 T cell receptor beta chains listed next were all sequenced from one sample in a study of blood T cell repertoires in COVID-19. Here immunoSEQ multiplex PCR was the method, and the copy in TCRdb shows in-frame clones only, minus some. This sample has tens of thousands of clones, with 80% found just once. The specimen sequenced was peripheral blood. These TCRs come from a woman aged 65 to 85 with acute or convalescent COVID-19.

The chain couples TRBV6-5 to TRBJ1-1; no reliable D call. CDR1 and CDR2 (germline): MNHEY, SVGAGI. This CDR3 region has 15 residues. Trimming shortened V by 4 bases and J by 10 bases, and 22 bases separated the two germline ends. The CDR3 bases are TGTGCCAGCAGTTCCCCAATTATCGGGTCGAATGGAGCTTTCTTT. Residues: CASSSPIIGSNGAFF.

On this clone: An end of the junction differs from the germline gene, which may be a read error. This chain links TRBV12-3 or TRBV12-4 with TRBJ1-2, with D uncertain. The CDR3 is 11 residues long. The CDR3 DNA reads as TGTGCCAGCAGTGCTGGACTGCGAGCCGCCTTC. Residues: CASSAGLRAAF.

The gene calls are TRBV19 and TRBJ1-5; weak D call: TRBD1 (5 bases). This CDR3 has 13 residues. The V gene's germline CDR1 is LNHDA and CDR2 SQIVND (reference sequence). V lost 7 bases and J 7 bases, leaving 14 bases between the germline ends. CDR3 in amino acids: CASTGLGGQPQHF. In DNA, the CDR3 is TGTGCCAGTACAGGGCTCGGAGGGCAGCCCCAGCATTTT.